This record concerns one TCR beta chain sequence. What it binds is unknown. This specimen belongs to a study of T cell responses to AZD1222 COVID-19 vaccine. Study-wide findings and caveats: Clonal diversity was possibly underestimated, and the donors were mostly white British, with more females. Per reports, nearly half of all spike-specific TCRs target regions that are unmutated in variants. Of the AZD1222 recipients, only 5 or 6 were seropositive at baseline.

The assay was immunoSEQ multiplex PCR, and TCRdb's table has in-frame clones only and misses some. The sample contains under 130,000 clones, about 90% of which appear only once. The CDR3 has 14 amino acids. Germline CDR1 is SGHRS and CDR2 is YFSETQ. Deletions cut 2 bases from V and 3 bases from J, with 8 bases between. The rearrangement links TRBV5-1 to TRBJ1-4, with D perhaps TRBD1 (5 bases). This TCR came from an adult in good health. The sequenced sample was peripheral blood, obtained on day 0 of AZD1222 vaccination. The CDR3 coding sequence is TGCGCCAGCAGCTTAACAGGTCCTAATGAAAAACTGTTTTTT. It encodes CASSLTGPNEKLFF.